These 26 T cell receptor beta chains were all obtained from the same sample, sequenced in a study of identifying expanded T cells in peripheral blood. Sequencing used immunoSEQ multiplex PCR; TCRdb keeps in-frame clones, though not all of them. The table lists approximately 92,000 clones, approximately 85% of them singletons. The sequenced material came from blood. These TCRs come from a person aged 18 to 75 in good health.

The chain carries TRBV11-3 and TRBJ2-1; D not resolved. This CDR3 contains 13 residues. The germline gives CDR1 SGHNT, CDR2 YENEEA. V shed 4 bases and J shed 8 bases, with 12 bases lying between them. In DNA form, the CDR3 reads TGTGCCAGCAGCTCCCGACGCCACCATGAGCAGTTCTTC. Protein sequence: CASSSRRHHEQFF.

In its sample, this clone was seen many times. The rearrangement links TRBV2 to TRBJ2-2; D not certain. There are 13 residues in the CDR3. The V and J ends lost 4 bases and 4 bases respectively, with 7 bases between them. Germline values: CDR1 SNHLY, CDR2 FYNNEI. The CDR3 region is CASSARATGELFF. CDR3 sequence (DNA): TGTGCCAGCAGTGCTCGGGCCACCGGGGAGCTGTTTTTT.

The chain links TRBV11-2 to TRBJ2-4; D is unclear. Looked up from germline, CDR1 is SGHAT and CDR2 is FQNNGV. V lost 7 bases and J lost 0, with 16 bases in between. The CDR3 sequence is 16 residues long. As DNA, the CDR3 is TGTGCCAGCAATTCGGCTGATCCTCTAGCCAAAAACATTCAGTACTTC. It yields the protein CASNSADPLAKNIQYF.

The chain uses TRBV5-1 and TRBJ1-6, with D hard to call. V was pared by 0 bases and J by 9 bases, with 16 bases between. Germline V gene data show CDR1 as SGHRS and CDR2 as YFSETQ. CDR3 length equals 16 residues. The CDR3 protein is CASSLGGRRAGSPLHF. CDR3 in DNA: TGCGCCAGCAGCTTGGGAGGCAGGAGGGCAGGTTCACCCCTCCACTTT.

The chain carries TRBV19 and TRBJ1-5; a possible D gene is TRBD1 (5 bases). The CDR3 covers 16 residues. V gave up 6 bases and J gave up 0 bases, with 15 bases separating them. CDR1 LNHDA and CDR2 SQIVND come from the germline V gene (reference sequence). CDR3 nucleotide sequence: TGTGCCAGTAGGTTCCTCTGGGGCTATAGCAATCAGCCCCAGCATTTT. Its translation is CASRFLWGYSNQPQHF.

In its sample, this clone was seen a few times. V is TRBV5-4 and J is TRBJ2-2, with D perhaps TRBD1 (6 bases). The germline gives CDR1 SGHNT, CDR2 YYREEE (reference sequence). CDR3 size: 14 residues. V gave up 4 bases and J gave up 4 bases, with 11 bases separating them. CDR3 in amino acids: CASSALDSTGELFF. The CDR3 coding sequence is TGTGCCAGCAGCGCCTTGGACAGCACCGGGGAGCTGTTTTTT.

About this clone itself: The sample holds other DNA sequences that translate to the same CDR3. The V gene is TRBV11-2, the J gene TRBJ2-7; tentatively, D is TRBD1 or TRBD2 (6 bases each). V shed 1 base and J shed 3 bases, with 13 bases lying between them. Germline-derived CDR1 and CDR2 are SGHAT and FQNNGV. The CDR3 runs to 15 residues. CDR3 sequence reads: CASSLGGAGFYEQYF. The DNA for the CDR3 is TGTGCCAGCAGCTTAGGGGGGGCAGGGTTCTACGAGCAGTACTTC.

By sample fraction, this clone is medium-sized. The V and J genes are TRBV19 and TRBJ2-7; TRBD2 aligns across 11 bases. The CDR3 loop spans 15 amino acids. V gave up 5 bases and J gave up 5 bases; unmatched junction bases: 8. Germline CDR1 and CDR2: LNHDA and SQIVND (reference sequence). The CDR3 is CASSATGTSGDEQYF. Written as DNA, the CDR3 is TGTGCCAGTAGTGCCACCGGGACTAGCGGAGACGAGCAGTACTTC.

The CDR3 is CAWSTNEGGEQFF. CDR3 coding DNA: TGTGCCTGGAGTACAAACGAGGGTGGTGAGCAGTTCTTC. This sequence joins TRBV30 and TRBJ2-1, with a weak D call TRBD2 (5 bases). The germline gives CDR1 GTSNPN, CDR2 SVGIG (reference sequence). There are 13 residues in the CDR3. V was pared by 2 bases and J by 9 bases, with 14 bases between.

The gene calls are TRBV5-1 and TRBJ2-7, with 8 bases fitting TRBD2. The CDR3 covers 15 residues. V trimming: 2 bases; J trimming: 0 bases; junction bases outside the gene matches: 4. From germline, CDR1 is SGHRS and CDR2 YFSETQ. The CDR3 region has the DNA TGCGCCAGCAGCTTTAAGACTAGCGACTCCTACGAGCAGTACTTC. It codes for CASSFKTSDSYEQYF.

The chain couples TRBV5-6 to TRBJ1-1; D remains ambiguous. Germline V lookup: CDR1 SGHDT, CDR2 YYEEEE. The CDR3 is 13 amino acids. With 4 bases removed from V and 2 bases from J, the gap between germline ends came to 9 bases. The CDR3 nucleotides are TGTGCCAGCAGCCAAGACTCTAACACTGAAGCTTTCTTT. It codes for CASSQDSNTEAFF.

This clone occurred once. The CDR3 sequence is CASSPGGASGANVLTF. The CDR3 DNA follows: TGTGCCAGCAGCCCAGGGGGCGCTTCTGGGGCCAACGTCCTGACTTTC. The chain links TRBV7-9 to TRBJ2-6; 8 nucleotides match TRBD1. The V segment lost 5 bases and the J segment 1 base; nucleotides outside the gene matches: 4. Germline V gene data show CDR1 as SEHNR and CDR2 as FQNEAQ (reference sequence). The CDR3 is 16 amino acids.

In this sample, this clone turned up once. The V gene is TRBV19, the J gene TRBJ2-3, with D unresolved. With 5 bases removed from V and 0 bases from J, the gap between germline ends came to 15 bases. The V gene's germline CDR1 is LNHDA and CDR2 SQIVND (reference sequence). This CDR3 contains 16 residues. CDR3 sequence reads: CASSALLTRSTDTQYF. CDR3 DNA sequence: TGTGCCAGTAGTGCCCTCCTCACCCGAAGCACAGATACGCAGTATTTT.

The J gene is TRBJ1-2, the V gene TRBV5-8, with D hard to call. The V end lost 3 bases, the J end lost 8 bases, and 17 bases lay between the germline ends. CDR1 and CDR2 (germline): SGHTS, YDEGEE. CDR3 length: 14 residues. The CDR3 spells CASSSDSNPGGYTF. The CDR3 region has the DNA TGTGCCAGCAGCTCGGACTCAAATCCGGGGGGCTACACCTTC.

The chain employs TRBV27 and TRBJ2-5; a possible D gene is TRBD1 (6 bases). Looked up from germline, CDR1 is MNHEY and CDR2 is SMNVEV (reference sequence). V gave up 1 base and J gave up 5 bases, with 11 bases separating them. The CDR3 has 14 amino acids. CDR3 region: CASSLYTGLETQYF. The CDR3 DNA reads TGTGCCAGCAGTTTATACACAGGGTTGGAGACCCAGTACTTC.

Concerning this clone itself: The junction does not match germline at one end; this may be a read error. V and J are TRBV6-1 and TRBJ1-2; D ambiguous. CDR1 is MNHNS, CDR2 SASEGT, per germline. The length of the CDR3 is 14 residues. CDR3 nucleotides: TGTGCCAGCAGTCAAGCGGCAGGCGGTTATGGCTACACCTTC. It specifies CASSQAAGGYGYTF.

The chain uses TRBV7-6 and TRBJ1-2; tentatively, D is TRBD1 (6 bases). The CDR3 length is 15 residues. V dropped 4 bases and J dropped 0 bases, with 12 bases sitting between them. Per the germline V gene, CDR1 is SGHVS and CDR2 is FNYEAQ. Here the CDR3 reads CASSWGAGSNYGYTF. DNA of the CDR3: TGTGCCAGCAGCTGGGGGGCCGGGTCTAACTATGGCTACACCTTC.

The CDR3 DNA follows: TGTGCCAGCAGCTGGCAGACAGGGGAGGATGGCTACACCTTC. Translated: CASSWQTGEDGYTF. This rearrangement joins TRBV7-9 to TRBJ1-2, with 8 bases that match TRBD1. The junction had 7 bases not matched to a gene; V was cut back by 4 bases and J by 6 bases. Germline V gene lookup returns CDR1 SEHNR and CDR2 FQNEAQ (reference sequence). This CDR3 region has 14 residues.

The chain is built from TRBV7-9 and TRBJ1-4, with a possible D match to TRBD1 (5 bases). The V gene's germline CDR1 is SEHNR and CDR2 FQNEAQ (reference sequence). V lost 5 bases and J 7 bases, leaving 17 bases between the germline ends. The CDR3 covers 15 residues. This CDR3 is CASSPGPGGGEKLFF. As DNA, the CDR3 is TGTGCCAGCAGCCCCGGGCCGGGGGGAGGTGAAAAACTGTTTTTT.

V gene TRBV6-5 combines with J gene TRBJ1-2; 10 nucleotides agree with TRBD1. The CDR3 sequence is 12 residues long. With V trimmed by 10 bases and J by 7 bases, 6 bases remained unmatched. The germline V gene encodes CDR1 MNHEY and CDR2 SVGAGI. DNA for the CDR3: TGTGCCACCAGACAGGGGGCTGGTGGCTACACCTTC. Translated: CATRQGAGGYTF.

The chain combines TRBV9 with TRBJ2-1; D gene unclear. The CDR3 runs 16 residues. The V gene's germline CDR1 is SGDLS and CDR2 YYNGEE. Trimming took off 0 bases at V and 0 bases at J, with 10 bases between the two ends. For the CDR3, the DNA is TGTGCCAGCAGCGTAGAGCGTCACCTCTCCTACAATGAGCAGTTCTTC. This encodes CASSVERHLSYNEQFF.

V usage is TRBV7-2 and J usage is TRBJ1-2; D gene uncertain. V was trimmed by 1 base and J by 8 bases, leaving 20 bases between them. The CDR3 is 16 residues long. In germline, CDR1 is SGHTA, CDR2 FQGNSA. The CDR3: CASSLGVLYGEKGYTF. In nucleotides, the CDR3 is TGTGCCAGCAGCTTAGGGGTACTGTATGGGGAGAAGGGCTACACCTTC. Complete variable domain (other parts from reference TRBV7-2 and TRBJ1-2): GAGVSQSPSNKVTEKGKDVELRCDPISGHTALYWYRQSLGQGLEFLIYFQGNSAPDKSGLPSDRFSAERTGGSVSTLTIQRTQQEDSAVYLCASSLGVLYGEKGYTFGSGTRLTVV.

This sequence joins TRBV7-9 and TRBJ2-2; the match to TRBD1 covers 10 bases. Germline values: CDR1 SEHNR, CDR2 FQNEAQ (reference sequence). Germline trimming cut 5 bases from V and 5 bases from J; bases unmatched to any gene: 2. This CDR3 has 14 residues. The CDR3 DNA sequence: TGTGCCAGCAGCCAGGGACAGGGGACCGGGGAGCTGTTTTTT. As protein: CASSQGQGTGELFF.

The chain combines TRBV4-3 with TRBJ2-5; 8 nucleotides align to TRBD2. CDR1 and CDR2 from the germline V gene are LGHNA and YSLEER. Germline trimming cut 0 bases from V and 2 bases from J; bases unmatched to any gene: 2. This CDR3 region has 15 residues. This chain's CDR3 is CASSQDPSGQETQYF. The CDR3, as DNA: TGCGCCAGCAGCCAAGACCCTAGCGGGCAAGAGACCCAGTACTTC.

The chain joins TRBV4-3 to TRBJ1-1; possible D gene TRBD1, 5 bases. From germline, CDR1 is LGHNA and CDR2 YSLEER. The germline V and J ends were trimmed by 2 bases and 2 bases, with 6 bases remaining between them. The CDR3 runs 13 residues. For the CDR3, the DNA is TGCGCCAGCAGCCAAACAGGTAACACTGAAGCTTTCTTT. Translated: CASSQTGNTEAFF.

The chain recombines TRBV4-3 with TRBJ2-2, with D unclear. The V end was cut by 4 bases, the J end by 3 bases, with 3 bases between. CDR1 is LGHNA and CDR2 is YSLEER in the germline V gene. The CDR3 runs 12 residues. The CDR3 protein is CASSRDTGELFF. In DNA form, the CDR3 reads TGCGCCAGCAGCCGGGACACCGGGGAGCTGTTTTTT.